Sequencing of this T cell receptor (beta chain) was carried out in a study of T cell changes during pregnancy in multiple sclerosis. Method: immunoSEQ multiplex PCR; TCRdb's copy keeps in-frame clones and lacks some. The sample lists tens of thousands of clones; around 91% were seen once. This CDR3 region has 14 residues. Unmatched junction bases numbered 1, after V lost 0 bases and J lost 3 bases. Germline-derived CDR1 and CDR2 are MNHEY and SMNVEV (reference sequence). The chain couples TRBV27 to TRBJ2-5; TRBD1 agrees at 7 bases. The clonotype was recovered from a female donor with multiple sclerosis, enrolled in a pregnancy study. The material was peripheral blood, obtained after pregnancy. The CDR3 reads CASSLSGTEETQYF. The CDR3 DNA reads as TGTGCCAGCAGTTTATCAGGGACAGAAGAGACCCAGTACTTC.